A selection of T cell receptor beta chains follows, all from one sample in a study of identical twins. TCRdb used MiXCR to reprocess the 5' RACE reads, holding one entry per CDR3 protein. The sample has around 670,000 distinct CDR3 sequences, approximately 6.1% seen once. The sample consisted of naive T cells sorted from blood. These receptors were obtained from a young man in good health. Both conserved end residues are part of each CDR3.

CDR3,J,V
CASRGRESEKLFF,TRBJ1-4,TRBV21-1
CASSVQGSSPLHF,TRBJ1-6,TRBV25-1
CSVSGDSYNEQFF,TRBJ2-1,TRBV29-1
CASSLFSQGGTEAFF,TRBJ1-1,TRBV5-1
CSARRQGGSTDTQYF,TRBJ2-3,TRBV20-1
CAWRGRGLPKYGYTF,TRBJ1-2,TRBV30
CASSFRLAGYSYNEQFF,TRBJ2-1,TRBV7-9
CASSPSLSGEQFF,TRBJ2-1,TRBV19
CSASRPPNYNEQFF,TRBJ2-1,TRBV20-1
CASSLETGWEQYF,TRBJ2-7,TRBV7-6
CASSRQGAGTEAFF,TRBJ1-1,TRBV7-6
CASSRTSGRASYEQFF,TRBJ2-1,TRBV5-1
CSARDWASGNAKNIQYF,TRBJ2-4,TRBV20-1
CSADPWGTEQYF,TRBJ2-7,TRBV20-1
CASSSGTGTIQYF,TRBJ2-4,TRBV12-3/TRBV12-4
CASFRVREGRNEQFF,TRBJ2-1,TRBV5-5
CASSFSAGSVTGELFF,TRBJ2-2,TRBV11-2
CASSLGRPYGYTF,TRBJ1-2,TRBV11-2
CASSTDHYTDTQYF,TRBJ2-3,TRBV5-1
CSSRLAGGPGTGELFF,TRBJ2-2,TRBV29-1
CASSSQGLAATYEQYF,TRBJ2-7,TRBV7-2